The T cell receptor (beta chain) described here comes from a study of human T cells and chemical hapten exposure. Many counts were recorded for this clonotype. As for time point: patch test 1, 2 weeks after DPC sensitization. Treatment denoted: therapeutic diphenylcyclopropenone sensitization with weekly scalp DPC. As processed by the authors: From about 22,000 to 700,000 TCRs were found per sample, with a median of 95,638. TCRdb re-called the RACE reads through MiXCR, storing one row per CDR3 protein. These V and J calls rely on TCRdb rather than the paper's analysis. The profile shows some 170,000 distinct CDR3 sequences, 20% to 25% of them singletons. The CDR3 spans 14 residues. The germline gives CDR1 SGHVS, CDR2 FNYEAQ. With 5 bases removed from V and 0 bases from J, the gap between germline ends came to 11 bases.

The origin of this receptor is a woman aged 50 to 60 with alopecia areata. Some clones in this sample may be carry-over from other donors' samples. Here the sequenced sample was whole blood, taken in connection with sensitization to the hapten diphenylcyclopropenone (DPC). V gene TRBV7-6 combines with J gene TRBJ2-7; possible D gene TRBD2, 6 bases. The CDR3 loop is CASSGTSSSYEQYF. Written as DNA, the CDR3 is TGTGCCAGCAGCGGGACTTCGAGCTCCTACGAGCAGTACTTC. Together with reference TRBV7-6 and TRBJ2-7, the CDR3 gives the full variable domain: GAGVSQSPRYKVTKRGQDVALRCDPISGHVSLYWYRQALGQGPEFLTYFNYEAQQDKSGLPNDRFSAERPEGSISTLTIQRTEQRDSAMYRCASSGTSSSYEQYFGPGTRLTVT.